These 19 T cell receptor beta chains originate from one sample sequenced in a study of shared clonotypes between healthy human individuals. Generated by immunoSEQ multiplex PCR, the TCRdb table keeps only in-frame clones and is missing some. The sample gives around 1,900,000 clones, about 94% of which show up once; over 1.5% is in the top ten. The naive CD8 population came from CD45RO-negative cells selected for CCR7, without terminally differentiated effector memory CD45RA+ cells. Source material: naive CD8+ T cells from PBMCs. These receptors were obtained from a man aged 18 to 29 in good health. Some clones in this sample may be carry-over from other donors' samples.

CDR3 nucleotide sequence: TGCAGCGTTGAAGTTCTAGCGGGAGACACCCGGGGGGGCGAGCAGTACTTC. It is translated as CSVEVLAGDTRGGEQYF. This chain joins TRBV29-1 and TRBJ2-7; 10 bases fit TRBD2. CDR3 size: 17 residues. V lost 1 base and J lost 6; bases outside the gene matches: 15. Per germline, CDR1 SQVTM and CDR2 ANQGSEA.

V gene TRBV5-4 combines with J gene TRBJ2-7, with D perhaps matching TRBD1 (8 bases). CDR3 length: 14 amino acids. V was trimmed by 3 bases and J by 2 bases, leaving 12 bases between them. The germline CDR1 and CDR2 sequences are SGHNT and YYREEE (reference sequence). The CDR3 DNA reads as TGTGCCAGCAGCTACAGGGGGGGAGCCTACGAGCAGTACTTC. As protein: CASSYRGGAYEQYF. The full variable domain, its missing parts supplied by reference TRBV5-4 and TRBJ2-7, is ETGVTQSPTHLIKTRGQQVTLRCSSQSGHNTVSWYQQALGQGPQFIFQYYREEENGRGNFPPRFSGLQFPNYSSELNVNALELDDSALYLCASSYRGGAYEQYFGPGTRLTVT.

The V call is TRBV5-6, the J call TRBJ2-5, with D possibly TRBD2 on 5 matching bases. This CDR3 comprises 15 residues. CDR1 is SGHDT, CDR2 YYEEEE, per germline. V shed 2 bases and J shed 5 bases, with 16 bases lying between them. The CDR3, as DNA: TGTGCCAGCAGCTTAGCGGAAGTGGGCCGGGAGACCCAGTACTTC. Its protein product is CASSLAEVGRETQYF.

The CDR3 region has the DNA TGTGCCAGCAGTGATAGTGCGAGCACCGGGGAGCTGTTTTTT. Its translation is CASSDSASTGELFF. The chain recombines TRBV6-1 with TRBJ2-2; D is unresolved. Looked up from germline, CDR1 is MNHNS and CDR2 is SASEGT. The CDR3 is made up of 14 amino acids. V was clipped by 3 bases and J by 4 bases, with 9 bases between them.

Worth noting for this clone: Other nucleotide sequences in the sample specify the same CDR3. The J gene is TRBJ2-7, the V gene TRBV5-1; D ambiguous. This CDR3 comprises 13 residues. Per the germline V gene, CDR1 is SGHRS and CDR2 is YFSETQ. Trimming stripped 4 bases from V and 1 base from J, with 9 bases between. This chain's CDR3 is CASSPGLSYEQYF. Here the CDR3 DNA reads TGCGCCAGCAGCCCCGGGCTTTCCTACGAGCAGTACTTC.

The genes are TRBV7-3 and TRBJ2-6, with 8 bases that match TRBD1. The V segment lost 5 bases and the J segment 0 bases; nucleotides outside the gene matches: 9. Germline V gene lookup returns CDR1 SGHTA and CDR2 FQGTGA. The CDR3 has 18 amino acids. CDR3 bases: TGTGCCAGCAGCACGGTGGGACAGGACATCTCTGGGGCCAACGTCCTGACTTTC. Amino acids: CASSTVGQDISGANVLTF.

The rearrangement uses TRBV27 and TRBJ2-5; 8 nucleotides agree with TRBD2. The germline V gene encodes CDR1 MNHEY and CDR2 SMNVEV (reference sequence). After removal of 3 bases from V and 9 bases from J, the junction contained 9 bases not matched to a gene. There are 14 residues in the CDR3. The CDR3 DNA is TGTGCCAGCAGTTTCTCCTGGCGGGGGGAGGCCCAGTACTTC. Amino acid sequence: CASSFSWRGEAQYF.

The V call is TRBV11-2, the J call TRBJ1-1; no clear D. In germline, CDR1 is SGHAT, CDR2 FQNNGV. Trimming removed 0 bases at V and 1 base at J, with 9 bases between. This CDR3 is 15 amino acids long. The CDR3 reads CASSLEAATNTEAFF. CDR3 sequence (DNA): TGTGCCAGCAGCTTAGAAGCAGCTACGAACACTGAAGCTTTCTTT.

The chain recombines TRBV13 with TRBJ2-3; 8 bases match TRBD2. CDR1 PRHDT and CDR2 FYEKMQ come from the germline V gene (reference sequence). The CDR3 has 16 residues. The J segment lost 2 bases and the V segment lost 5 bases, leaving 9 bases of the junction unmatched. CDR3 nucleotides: TGTGCCAGCAGCACCGGGGGACTAGAGCTCACAGATACGCAGTATTTT. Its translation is CASSTGGLELTDTQYF.

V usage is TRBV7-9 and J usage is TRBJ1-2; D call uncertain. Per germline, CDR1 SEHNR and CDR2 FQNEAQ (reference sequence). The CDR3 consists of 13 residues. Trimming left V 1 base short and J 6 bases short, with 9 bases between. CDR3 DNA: TGTGCCAGCAGCTTAGGTCCCGCAGATGGCTACACCTTC. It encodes CASSLGPADGYTF.

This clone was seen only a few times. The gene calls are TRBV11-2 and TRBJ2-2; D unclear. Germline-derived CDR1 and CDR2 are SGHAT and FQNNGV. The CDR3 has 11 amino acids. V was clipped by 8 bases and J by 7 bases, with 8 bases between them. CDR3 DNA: TGTGCCAGCTCCTTAATCGGGGAGCTGTTTTTT. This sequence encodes CASSLIGELFF.

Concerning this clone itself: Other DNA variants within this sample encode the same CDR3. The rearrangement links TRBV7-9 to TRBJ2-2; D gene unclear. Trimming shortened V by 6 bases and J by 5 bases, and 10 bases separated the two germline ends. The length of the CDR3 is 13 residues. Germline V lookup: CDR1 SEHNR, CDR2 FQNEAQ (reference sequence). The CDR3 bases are TGTGCCAGCAGTTTCGGAGTGACCGGGGAGCTGTTTTTT. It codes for CASSFGVTGELFF.

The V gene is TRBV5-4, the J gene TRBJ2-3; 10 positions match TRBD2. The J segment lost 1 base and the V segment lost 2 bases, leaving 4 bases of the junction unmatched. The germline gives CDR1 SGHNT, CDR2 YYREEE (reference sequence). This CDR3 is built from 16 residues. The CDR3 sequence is CASSFKREGGTDTQYF. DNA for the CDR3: TGTGCCAGCAGCTTTAAGCGGGAGGGGGGCACAGATACGCAGTATTTT.

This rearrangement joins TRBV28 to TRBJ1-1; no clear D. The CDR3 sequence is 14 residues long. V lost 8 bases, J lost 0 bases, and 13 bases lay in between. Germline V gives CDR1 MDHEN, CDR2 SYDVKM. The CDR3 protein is CASSLPPVNTEAFF. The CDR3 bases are TGTGCCAGCTCCCTACCCCCGGTGAACACTGAAGCTTTCTTT.

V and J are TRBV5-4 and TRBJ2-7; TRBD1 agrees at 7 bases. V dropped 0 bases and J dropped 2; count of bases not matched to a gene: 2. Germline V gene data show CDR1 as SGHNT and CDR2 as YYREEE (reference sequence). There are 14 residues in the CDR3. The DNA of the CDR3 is TGTGCCAGCAGCTTGGCTACAGGGGCCTACGAGCAGTACTTC. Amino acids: CASSLATGAYEQYF.

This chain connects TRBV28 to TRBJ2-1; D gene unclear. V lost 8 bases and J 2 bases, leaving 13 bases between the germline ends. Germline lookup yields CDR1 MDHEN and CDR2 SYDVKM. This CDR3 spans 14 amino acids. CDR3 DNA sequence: TGTGCCAGCCAAGGCGGTTCTACCTACAATGAGCAGTTCTTC. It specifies CASQGGSTYNEQFF.

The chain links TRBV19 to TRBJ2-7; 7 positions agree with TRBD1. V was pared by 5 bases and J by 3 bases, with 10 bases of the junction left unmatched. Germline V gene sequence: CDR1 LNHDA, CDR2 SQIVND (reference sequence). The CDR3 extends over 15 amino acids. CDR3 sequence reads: CASSPLGTAVYEQYF. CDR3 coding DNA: TGTGCCAGTAGTCCCCTGGGGACAGCGGTCTACGAGCAGTACTTC.

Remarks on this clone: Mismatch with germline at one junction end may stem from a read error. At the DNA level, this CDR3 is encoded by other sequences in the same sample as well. The CDR3 nucleotides are TGTGCCAGCAGCTATGGGACGGCCTACGAGCAATACTTC. It yields the protein CASSYGTAYEQYF. The chain employs TRBV7-7 and TRBJ2-7; D may correspond to TRBD1 or TRBD2 (5 bases each). CDR1 and CDR2 from the germline V gene are SSHAT and FNYEAQ (reference sequence). The length of the CDR3 is 13 residues.

This CDR3 is CATSGDRGDTGELFF. CDR3 bases: TGTGCCACCAGCGGCGACAGGGGAGACACCGGGGAGCTGTTTTTT. This rearrangement joins TRBV15 to TRBJ2-2; 8 bases are shared with TRBD1. Germline CDR1 and CDR2: LNHNV and YYDKDF (reference sequence). The CDR3 sequence is 15 residues long. Losses at the gene ends were 5 bases for V and 3 bases for J; bases not matched to a gene: 5.